This T cell receptor (beta chain) was captured by sequencing in a study of T cell changes during pregnancy in multiple sclerosis. CDR3 size: 16 residues. V was clipped by 0 bases and J by 0 bases, with 9 bases between them. Germline assignment: CDR1 LGHNA and CDR2 YNFKEQ. Repertoires were generated with immunoSEQ multiplex PCR, while TCRdb's copy carries only in-frame clones and drops some. The data show fewer than 80,000 clones, about 91% seen once. The sequence derives from a female donor in good health, enrolled as a control in a pregnancy study. This rearrangement joins TRBV4-2 to TRBJ1-5; D call uncertain. Specimen: CD4+ T cells from peripheral blood mononuclear cells, collected in the third trimester of pregnancy. CDR3 loop: CASSQDVVSSNQPQHF. The CDR3 bases are TGTGCCAGCAGCCAAGATGTTGTGAGTAGCAATCAGCCCCAGCATTTT.